The clone carrying this T cell receptor beta chain has only a few counts. Some clones are missing from TCRdb's copy, which holds only in-frame ones; the method was immunoSEQ multiplex PCR. Of about 2.4 million clones detected, over 85% appear once; the ten largest clones hold 0.35% to 0.45%. This sample was included in a study of shared clonotypes between healthy human individuals. Germline assignment: CDR1 MNHNY and CDR2 SVGAGI (reference sequence). The CDR3 length is 13 residues. V was shortened by 3 bases and J by 2 bases, with 7 bases between the two germline ends. The TCR sequence derives from a man between 18 and 29 years old in good health. Some clones in this sample may be carry-over from other donors' samples. What was sequenced was naive CD4+ T cells from PBMCs. Subset given: CD45RA+ positively selected. The chain combines TRBV6-6 with TRBJ1-1; D is undetermined. Here the CDR3 DNA reads TGTGCCAGCAGTTATTTCGTAAACACTGAAGCTTTCTTT. Its translation: CASSYFVNTEAFF.